This entry features one T cell receptor (beta chain) sequence. Germline V gene lookup returns CDR1 LGHNA and CDR2 YSLEER. The ends were cut back, 1 base at V and 2 bases at J, with 12 bases in the middle. The CDR3 sequence is 16 residues long. Original data processing: Scientists estimated how many nucleated cells there were by amplifying reference gene primers. Repertoires were generated with immunoSEQ multiplex PCR, while TCRdb's copy carries only in-frame clones and drops some. Clone size and the V and J calls come from that table; the DNA yielded D and trimming. The repertoire holds 120,000 or so clones, with roughly 79% as singletons. The data are from a study of blood T cell repertoires in COVID-19. Study-wide context: COVID-19 samples from acute and convalescent phases originated in the United States, Italy and Spain. PBMCs, B-cell-depleted T cells, or T cells provided the cDNA or gDNA that made up the material.

Sequencing used peripheral blood. This TCR was sampled from a man between 65 and 85 years old with acute or convalescent COVID-19. The chain uses TRBV4-3 and TRBJ1-3; D possibly corresponds to TRBD1 (5 bases). The chain's CDR3 is CASSQGGRRAGNTIYF. The CDR3 nucleotides read TGCGCCAGCAGCCAAGGGGGCAGGAGGGCTGGAAACACCATATATTTT.